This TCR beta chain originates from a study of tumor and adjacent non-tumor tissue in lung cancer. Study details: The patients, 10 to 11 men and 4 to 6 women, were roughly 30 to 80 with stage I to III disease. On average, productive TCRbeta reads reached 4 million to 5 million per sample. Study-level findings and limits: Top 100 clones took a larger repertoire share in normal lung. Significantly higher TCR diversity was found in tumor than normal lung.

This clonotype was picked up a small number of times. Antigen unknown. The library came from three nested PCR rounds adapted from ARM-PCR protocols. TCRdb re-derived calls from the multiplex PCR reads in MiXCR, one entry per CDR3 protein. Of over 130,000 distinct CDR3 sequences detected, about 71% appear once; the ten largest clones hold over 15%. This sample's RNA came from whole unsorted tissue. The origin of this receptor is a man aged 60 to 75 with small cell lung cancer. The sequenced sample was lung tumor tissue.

The CDR3 protein is CSARRGGPYEQYF. The CDR3 nucleotides read TGCAGTGCTAGGCGGGGGGGCCCATACGAGCAGTACTTC. V gene TRBV20-1 combines with J gene TRBJ2-7, with 9 nucleotides matching TRBD2. This CDR3 has 13 residues. The V gene end was trimmed by 3 bases and the J gene end by 4 bases; junction bases not matched to a gene: 4. Per germline, CDR1 DFQATT and CDR2 SNEGSKA (reference sequence).